The rows below give T cell receptor beta chains drawn from one sample of a study of T cell responses to AZD1222 COVID-19 vaccine. Profiling relied on immunoSEQ multiplex PCR, and the TCRdb table lists in-frame clones only, not all of them. The sample includes tens of thousands of clones, about 82% seen only once; the top ten take about 8.7%. The sample consisted of peripheral blood, taken on day 0 of AZD1222 vaccination. The receptors come from an adult in good health. Each CDR3 is given with its conserved first and last residue. The order of the fields is J gene, clone size, D gene, V gene, CDR3 DNA, CDR3 protein. The D gene is left open where the match is weak. Expanded clones are given a class, and other clones once, few, many or no size at all.

TRBJ1-1	-	-	TRBV30	TGTGCCTGGACCCATCTTGGGGGGCGTTTGAACACTGAAGCTTTCTTT	CAWTHLGGRLNTEAFF
TRBJ2-5	-	TRBD2	TRBV7-8	TGTGCCAGCAGCCGAGGTCCTAGCGGGAGGGGGTTGGCGGAGACCCAGTACTTC	CASSRGPSGRGLAETQYF
TRBJ1-5	-	-	TRBV30	TGTGCCTGGAGTGCAGGGGCTTATAGCAATCAGCCCCAGCATTTT	CAWSAGAYSNQPQHF
TRBJ1-6	few	TRBD1	TRBV20-1	TGCAGTGCTAGTAAAGGGGGCGCGGTTAATTCACCCCTCCACTTT	CSASKGGAVNSPLHF
TRBJ2-2	-	-	TRBV4-3	TGCGCCAGCAGCCAAGAAGGCCTCGGGGAGCTGTTTTTT	CASSQEGLGELFF
TRBJ2-1	medium-sized	TRBD2	TRBV5-1	TGCGCCAGCAGCCTCGGGACTAGCTGGGGCCCCAACAATGAGCAGTTCTTC	CASSLGTSWGPNNEQFF
TRBJ2-1	-	-	TRBV6-4	TGTGCCAGCAGTCCGCTAGTGGGCGGTGAGCAGTTCTTC	CASSPLVGGEQFF
TRBJ2-7	-	TRBD1	TRBV6-5	TGTGCCTCTTACAGGGGCTACGAGCAGTACTTC	CASYRGYEQYF
TRBJ1-5	-	-	TRBV28	TGTGCCAGCAGTGTGGGACCGGGAGAGGGAAAGCCCCAGCATTTT	CASSVGPGEGKPQHF
TRBJ2-7	-	TRBD1	TRBV28	TGTGCCAGCAGTTCGGACAGGGGAAGCTCCTACGAGCAGTACTTC	CASSSDRGSSYEQYF
TRBJ2-1	-	-	TRBV19	TGTGCCAGTAGTATTAAGGGCCCCAAAAACAATGAGCAGTTCTTC	CASSIKGPKNNEQFF
TRBJ1-5	-	-	TRBV21-1	TGTGCCAGCAGCAAAAAAGACAAGGACATCTGGCAGCCCCAGCATTTT	CASSKKDKDIWQPQHF
TRBJ1-2	-	-	TRBV5-8	TGTGCCAGCAGCTTGGAGTTGCAGGGGAGGTCTCAGGGCTACACCTTC	CASSLELQGRSQGYTF
TRBJ2-2	-	-	TRBV5-1	TGCGCCAGCAGCTTGGTCAGGTTAGGGACCGGGGAGCTGTTTTTT	CASSLVRLGTGELFF
TRBJ2-1	-	-	TRBV5-6	TGTGCCAGCAGCAACGGGCAGGAAGGCCCCTACAATGAGCAGTTCTTC	CASSNGQEGPYNEQFF
TRBJ1-4	-	-	TRBV6-2/TRBV6-3	TGTGCCAGCAGTTACTCCTCTTTTGGGGAAAAACTGTTTTTT	CASSYSSFGEKLFF
TRBJ2-2	-	TRBD2	TRBV7-9	TGTGCCAGCAGCTCCCTAAGGACTAGCGGTTCCGGGGAGCTGTTTTTT	CASSSLRTSGSGELFF
TRBJ1-2	-	-	TRBV2	TGTGCCAGCACACCATCTTCGGTTAACTATGGCTACACCTTC	CASTPSSVNYGYTF
TRBJ2-1	once	-	TRBV28	TGTGCCAGCAGTTTATCCGGCAATGAGCAGTTCTTC	CASSLSGNEQFF
TRBJ2-3	-	-	TRBV11-2	TGTGCCAGCAGCTTAGGGGGGACCGCCACAGATACGCAGTATTTT	CASSLGGTATDTQYF